The entry below describes one TCR beta chain. Its antigen is unknown. This sample is part of a study of cytomegalovirus exposure and HLA in healthy donors. Across the study: Genotyping of more than 300 donors showed that around 85% belonged to the Caucasian-associated ancestry cluster. Notes on the study in general: Information on immune exposure was restricted to one variable (CMV serostatus). In a later analysis, a missense DCLRE1C variant was linked to TCR beta V- and J-gene trimming.

The PCR made use of 60 Vbeta and 13 Jbeta primers. The method was immunoSEQ multiplex PCR; TCRdb's version includes in-frame clones alone and lacks a portion of them. Of over 65,000 clones in the sample, over 75% are singletons; the top ten hold 5% to 8.5%. This donor's CMV serostatus went unrecorded. The V gene's germline CDR1 is SGHRS and CDR2 YFSETQ. V was pared by 4 bases and J by 2 bases, with 6 bases of the junction left unmatched. This CDR3 is 15 amino acids long. The specimen was PBMCs. The TCR originated in a human donor in good health. This sequence joins TRBV5-1 and TRBJ2-3, with TRBD1 matching over 8 bases. The CDR3 here is CASSQGTGPTDTQYF. CDR3 DNA: TGCGCCAGCAGCCAGGGGACAGGCCCCACAGATACGCAGTATTTT.